The T cell receptor (beta chain) described here comes from a study of radiotherapy plus CTLA-4 blockade in lung cancer. For the study at large: An objective response was seen in around 19% of patients, and disease control in roughly 28%. Study-wide results and caveats: Among blood TCR repertoires after radiotherapy plus ipilimumab, tumor-derived clones expanded. Dynamics of early blood T cell clones, together with interferon-beta, were reportedly the best predictors of response.

Points on this clone: Its antigen is unidentified.

Those with chemo-refractory metastatic non-small-cell lung cancer were treated with focal radiation combined with CTLA-4 blockade using ipilimumab. Germline CDR1 is SQVTM and CDR2 is ANQGSEA. This CDR3 spans 14 amino acids. V was pared by 6 bases and J by 5 bases, with 7 bases of the junction left unmatched. Assay used: immunoSEQ multiplex PCR; TCRdb lists only in-frame clones, some missing. Of around 22,000 clones in the sample, 71% were seen once. The chain is built from TRBV29-1 and TRBJ2-5; the match to TRBD2 covers 12 bases. The sequence came from a human donor with non-small cell lung cancer whose response to radiotherapy plus ipilimumab could not be evaluated. The sample was peripheral blood, taken from a patient treated with radiotherapy plus ipilimumab. CDR3 protein: CSVLPTSGSETQYF. The DNA of the CDR3 is TGCAGCGTCCTACCGACTAGCGGGAGCGAGACCCAGTACTTC.